This TCR beta chain derives from a study of shared clonotypes between healthy human individuals. Study-wide context: A donor's plate count was three for CD4 naive and three for CD4 memory; CD8 naive had two and CD8 memory one. Findings and limits, study-wide: Generally, naive subsets (rather than memory subsets) showed larger estimated richness.

This clone was seen a single time. Its target is not known. The V gene's germline CDR1 is SEHNR and CDR2 FQNEAQ (reference sequence). J gave up 3 bases and V 4 bases, and 9 bases lay outside the gene matches. This CDR3 has 16 residues. CD8 cells regarded as naive lacked CD45RO, were positively chosen for CCR7, and omitted terminally differentiated effector memory CD45RA+ cells. Every donor, a Caucasian adult, lived in Nashville, Tennessee. Generated by immunoSEQ multiplex PCR, the TCRdb table keeps only in-frame clones and is missing some. The table has roughly 2,000,000 clones, over 85% seen once; the top ten hold 1.5% to 2%.

The V and J genes are TRBV7-9 and TRBJ2-5; 9 positions agree with TRBD1. The sample was naive CD8+ T cells from PBMCs. This receptor was identified in a man younger than 30 in good health. Some clones in this sample may be carry-over from other donors' samples. The CDR3 DNA reads TGTGCCAGCAGCTCAAACCGACAGGGGGTGGAAGAGACCCAGTACTTC. Amino acids: CASSSNRQGVEETQYF.